This section outlines one T cell receptor (beta chain) sequence together with its context. Its antigen is unidentified. The CDR3 sequence is 13 residues long. In germline, CDR1 is LNHDA, CDR2 SQIVND (reference sequence). Between the trimmed V and J ends, which lost 6 bases and 2 bases, there was a span of 10 bases. Generated by immunoSEQ multiplex PCR, the TCRdb table keeps only in-frame clones and is missing some. The sample holds tens of thousands of clones, roughly 54% seen once. This entry belongs to a study of cytotoxic CD8 clonotypes in ibrutinib-treated CLL. Study-level background: Responses: about 25 partial, 2 complete; after median approximately 67 months, approximately 15 stayed remitted, about twelve progressed. Regarding the study as a whole: Age-matched healthy donor levels were exceeded by baseline clonality, which tracked circulating CD8+ T-cell counts. Clonality showed a rise at ibrutinib response that reversed toward baseline at progression.

The V gene is TRBV19, the J gene TRBJ1-2; maybe TRBD1 (6 bases). The material sequenced was PBMCs, taken at disease progression, from a patient treated with ibrutinib. The clonotype was recovered from a human donor with chronic lymphocytic leukemia. CDR3 sequence (DNA): TGTGCCAGTAGCTATACAGGGAACTATGGCTACACCTTC. Translated, it gives CASSYTGNYGYTF.